Shown below are 29 T cell receptor beta chains from a single sample sequenced in a study of blood T cell repertoires in COVID-19 (dated by TCRdb to between 2020 and 2021). The method was the immunoSEQ multiplex PCR assay. TCRdb obtained this table from immuneACCESS and retained in-frame rearrangements with V and J assigned. These tables miss some clones; where compared with another copy, unresolved V genes account for less than half of the shortfall, and the remainder is unexplained. This sample comprises 60,000 to 80,000 clones, around 90% of them detected only once. Approximately 1% of the sample lies in the top ten. The sequenced material came from peripheral blood. Every receptor here comes from a man between 65 and 79 years old with acute or convalescent COVID-19.

The chain has TRBV7-2 and TRBJ1-1; 8 nucleotides match TRBD1. Germline V lookup: CDR1 SGHTA, CDR2 FQGNSA. CDR3 length: 17 residues. V lost 2 bases to trimming and J lost 3 bases; unmatched junction nucleotides: 11. DNA of the CDR3: TGTGCCAGCAGCTTACCCCGGGACAGGCAAGGGGACACTGAAGCTTTCTTT. Its translation: CASSLPRDRQGDTEAFF.

The rearrangement uses TRBV5-1 and TRBJ1-2; the D gene is possibly TRBD1 (5 bases). The CDR3 extends over 14 amino acids. Germline V gene data show CDR1 as SGHRS and CDR2 as YFSETQ. Trimming took off 0 bases at V and 8 bases at J, with 14 bases between the two ends. Written as DNA, the CDR3 is TGCGCCAGCAGCTTGGCCGGCAGGGAAGACGGCTACACCTTC. It is translated as CASSLAGREDGYTF.

This clone showed up just once. CDR3 coding DNA: TGTGCCATCAGTAAGGGACTAGCGGGGACCGGGGAGCTGTTTTTT. This translates into CAISKGLAGTGELFF. The chain joins TRBV10-3 to TRBJ2-2; TRBD2 matches 13 bases. V shed 5 bases, J shed 5 bases, and the junction held 2 bases outside the gene matches. Germline CDR1 reads ENHRY; CDR2 reads SYGVKD. The CDR3 is made up of 15 amino acids.

CDR3 DNA: TGTGCCAGCAGCCTCTTAGCGGGAGGGTTGTACATTCAGTACTTC. Protein sequence: CASSLLAGGLYIQYF. The V and J genes are TRBV7-8 and TRBJ2-4; 11 bases agree with TRBD2. The CDR3 covers 15 residues. V lost 5 bases, J lost 8 bases, and 8 bases stayed unmatched. CDR1 and CDR2 from the germline V gene are SGHVS and FQNEAQ.

The chain joins TRBV5-4 to TRBJ2-5; D possibly corresponds to TRBD1 (5 bases). This CDR3 spans 13 amino acids. V was trimmed by 4 bases and J by 7 bases, leaving 14 bases between them. In germline, CDR1 is SGHNT, CDR2 YYREEE (reference sequence). In DNA form, the CDR3 reads TGTGCCAGCAGCGCTCAGGGTATCGGGACCCAGTACTTC. Translating it yields CASSAQGIGTQYF.

The DNA for the CDR3 is TGTGCCATCAGTGAGGGACAGGGGGCCTCTGGAAACACCATATATTTT. It encodes CAISEGQGASGNTIYF. This sequence joins TRBV10-3 and TRBJ1-3, with 11 bases lining up with TRBD1. The length of the CDR3 is 16 residues. Germline CDR1 reads ENHRY; CDR2 reads SYGVKD. V shed 2 bases and J 0 bases; nucleotides not matched to a gene: 0.

This rearrangement joins TRBV30 to TRBJ2-7, with a weak D call TRBD1 (5 bases). With 1 base removed from V and 4 bases from J, the gap between germline ends came to 11 bases. There are 13 residues in the CDR3. CDR1 and CDR2 from the germline V gene are GTSNPN and SVGIG (reference sequence). CDR3 nucleotides: TGTGCCTGGAGTGATTATCAGGGATACGAGCAGTACTTC. It is translated as CAWSDYQGYEQYF.

The chain combines TRBV2 with TRBJ1-3, with D uncertain. V was pared by 4 bases and J by 0 bases, with 10 bases between. Germline loops: CDR1 SNHLY, CDR2 FYNNEI. There are 15 residues in the CDR3. For the CDR3, the DNA is TGTGCCAGCAGTGTAGTAAGGAGCTCTGGAAACACCATATATTTT. Protein: CASSVVRSSGNTIYF. Filled out from reference TRBV2 and TRBJ1-3, the complete variable domain reads EPEVTQTPSHQVTQMGQEVILRCVPISNHLYFYWYRQILGQKVEFLVSFYNNEISEKSEIFDDQFSVERPDGSNFTLKIRSTKLEDSAMYFCASSVVRSSGNTIYFGEGSWLTVV.

The chain couples TRBV10-3 to TRBJ2-1; no clear D gene. The CDR3 sequence is 12 residues long. CDR1 and CDR2 (germline): ENHRY, SYGVKD. Trimming left V 10 bases short and J 6 bases short, with 13 bases between. The CDR3 DNA is TGTGCCACAGACGACTTGTTCAATGAGCAGTTCTTC. Translating it yields CATDDLFNEQFF.

The chain recombines TRBV5-1 with TRBJ2-3; tentatively, D is TRBD2 (6 bases). Germline CDR1 reads SGHRS; CDR2 reads YFSETQ. The CDR3 has 15 residues. V lost 3 bases to trimming and J lost 5 bases, with 16 bases between them. The DNA of the CDR3 is TGCGCCAGCAGCTCTGGAGGGACGGCAAAAGATACGCAGTATTTT. Its translation is CASSSGGTAKDTQYF.

This clone was seen only once. This chain joins TRBV7-9 and TRBJ1-2, with a tentative D call TRBD1 (5 bases). Germline CDR1 and CDR2: SEHNR and FQNEAQ (reference sequence). Trimming stripped 7 bases from V and 5 bases from J, with 17 bases between. The CDR3 has 14 residues. The CDR3 here is CASMRGGDRYGYTF. The DNA of the CDR3 is TGTGCCAGCATGCGTGGAGGGGATCGATATGGCTACACCTTC.

The genes are TRBV7-9 and TRBJ1-5; D gene uncertain. CDR1 and CDR2 (germline): SEHNR, FQNEAQ (reference sequence). Trimming pared 1 base from V and 0 bases from J, leaving 7 bases between. The CDR3 runs to 15 residues. CDR3 nucleotides: TGTGCCAGCAGCTTAGGCGACATTAGCAATCAGCCCCAGCATTTT. Translation: CASSLGDISNQPQHF.

The V and J genes are TRBV7-3 and TRBJ2-7, with D tentatively TRBD1 (6 bases). With 5 bases removed from V and 0 bases from J, the gap between germline ends came to 17 bases. The germline V gene has CDR1 SGHTA and CDR2 FQGTGA. This CDR3 contains 16 residues. This CDR3 is CASSISGGLRSYEQYF. As DNA, the CDR3 is TGTGCCAGCAGCATCAGTGGGGGCCTCCGCTCCTACGAGCAGTACTTC.

CDR3 DNA sequence: TGCGCCAGCAGCTTAAAGGGTGGAGGCACCGGGGAGCTGTTTTTT. It translates to CASSLKGGGTGELFF. V gene TRBV5-1 combines with J gene TRBJ2-2, with D possibly TRBD2 on 5 matching bases. Germline CDR1 and CDR2: SGHRS and YFSETQ. The CDR3 has 15 amino acids. V lost 2 bases and J 4 bases, leaving 12 bases between the germline ends.

The chain links TRBV3-1 (or the pseudogene TRBV3-2) to TRBJ2-7, with 7 nucleotides matching TRBD2. In germline, CDR1 is LGHDT, CDR2 YNNKEL (reference sequence). The length of the CDR3 is 13 residues. V shed 1 base and J 3 bases; nucleotides not matched to a gene: 0. The DNA for the CDR3 is TGTGCCAGCAGCCAAGGGGGGGGCTACGAGCAGTACTTC. Encoded protein: CASSQGGGYEQYF.

J is TRBJ2-5 and V is TRBV7-6; 7 positions agree with TRBD2. The CDR3 sequence is 15 residues long. Germline V lookup: CDR1 SGHVS, CDR2 FNYEAQ. After removal of 8 bases from V and 1 base from J, the junction contained 10 bases not matched to a gene. CDR3 in amino acids: CASGASGLLQETQYF. In DNA, the CDR3 is TGTGCCAGCGGCGCTAGCGGTCTTCTCCAAGAGACCCAGTACTTC.

The sample holds one count of this clone. The chain employs TRBV7-6 and TRBJ2-5, with TRBD2 matching over 9 bases. This CDR3 spans 15 amino acids. The ends lost 3 bases at V and 2 bases at J; junction bases unmatched: 4. From germline, CDR1 is SGHVS and CDR2 FNYEAQ. CDR3: CASSFSAGGQETQYF. The CDR3 coding sequence is TGTGCCAGCAGCTTCTCCGCGGGAGGGCAAGAGACCCAGTACTTC.

The V call is TRBV10-3, the J call TRBJ2-7; 8 bases map to TRBD2. V shed 5 bases and J 0 bases; nucleotides not matched to a gene: 9. Germline assignment: CDR1 ENHRY and CDR2 SYGVKD. The CDR3 loop spans 16 amino acids. In DNA, the CDR3 is TGTGCCATCAGTCCCCGGGAGGGGGGGAGCTCCTACGAGCAGTACTTC. It encodes CAISPREGGSSYEQYF.

This chain uses TRBV5-4 with TRBJ1-5; the D gene is possibly TRBD1 (5 bases). This CDR3 is 16 amino acids long. The V gene lost 0 bases and the J gene lost 5 bases, with 15 bases spanning the gap. Germline V gives CDR1 SGHNT, CDR2 YYREEE (reference sequence). The CDR3 DNA reads as TGTGCCAGCAGCTTGGACGGGGGGAGGGCGCATCAGCCCCAGCATTTT. Translating it yields CASSLDGGRAHQPQHF.

The chain couples TRBV6-5 to TRBJ1-1; D gene uncertain. Germline lookup yields CDR1 MNHEY and CDR2 SVGAGI. Trimming took 4 bases from V and 4 from J, leaving 13 bases between them. This CDR3 region has 14 residues. The CDR3 sequence: CASSSVGGRTEAFF. The CDR3 DNA is TGTGCCAGCAGTTCTGTTGGCGGTCGCACTGAAGCTTTCTTT.

This chain links TRBV5-1 with TRBJ2-1, with 8 bases aligning to TRBD2. This CDR3 is built from 16 residues. CDR1 and CDR2 from the germline V gene are SGHRS and YFSETQ. V shed 3 bases and J 6 bases; nucleotides not matched to a gene: 11. CDR3 sequence: CASSSYSGMGSNEQFF. CDR3 DNA: TGCGCCAGCAGCTCGTATAGCGGGATGGGCTCCAATGAGCAGTTCTTC.

The chain links TRBV9 to TRBJ2-3; a weak D match, TRBD2 (6 bases). V lost 4 bases, J lost 2 bases, and 17 bases lay in between. This CDR3 has 16 residues. The V gene's germline CDR1 is SGDLS and CDR2 YYNGEE. The CDR3 sequence is CASSPIGGRLTDTQYF. The CDR3 DNA follows: TGTGCCAGCAGCCCTATTGGAGGGAGGCTCACAGATACGCAGTATTTT.

This clone was observed a handful of times. V gene TRBV7-6 combines with J gene TRBJ1-2; TRBD1 is a possible D gene (5 bases). V lost 5 bases and J 4 bases, leaving 11 bases between the germline ends. The CDR3 runs to 13 residues. The V gene's germline CDR1 is SGHVS and CDR2 FNYEAQ. As DNA, the CDR3 is TGTGCCAGCAGCGAACAGGTTTTCTATGGCTACACCTTC. It codes for CASSEQVFYGYTF.

This rearrangement joins TRBV10-2 to TRBJ1-4; a weak D match, TRBD1 (6 bases). Per the germline V gene, CDR1 is WSHSY and CDR2 is SAAADI. Trimming cost V 6 bases and J 4 bases, with 15 bases left between them. This CDR3 region has 15 residues. CDR3 nucleotides: TGCGCCAGCAGCGACGGACAGTCGATTAATGAAAAACTGTTTTTT. Its translation is CASSDGQSINEKLFF.

This chain joins TRBV30 and TRBJ2-4; tentatively, D is TRBD1 (5 bases). Germline V gives CDR1 GTSNPN, CDR2 SVGIG (reference sequence). Trimming cost V 2 bases and J 2 bases, with 13 bases left between them. This CDR3 is 15 amino acids long. The CDR3 protein is CAWSLPQGTKNIQYF. DNA of the CDR3: TGTGCCTGGAGTTTGCCCCAGGGAACCAAAAACATTCAGTACTTC. Filled out from reference TRBV30 and TRBJ2-4, the complete variable domain reads SQTIHQWPATLVQPVGSPLSLECTVEGTSNPNLYWYRQAAGRGLQLLFYSVGIGQISSEVPQNLSASRPQDRQFILSSKKLLLSDSGFYLCAWSLPQGTKNIQYFGAGTRLSVL.

The rearrangement links TRBV14 to TRBJ2-1; 9 bases are a match to TRBD1. Germline assignment: CDR1 SGHDN and CDR2 FVKESK. J gave up 4 bases and V 5 bases, and 6 bases lay outside the gene matches. The CDR3 is 15 residues long. CDR3 amino acids: CASSSRDRVYNEQFF. The CDR3 nucleotides read TGTGCCAGCAGCTCCCGGGACAGGGTGTACAATGAGCAGTTCTTC.

This chain connects TRBV7-9 to TRBJ1-6; TRBD1 matches at 7 bases. The CDR3 contains 18 residues. The trim removed 1 base at V and 0 bases at J, leaving 6 bases unmatched. In germline, CDR1 is SEHNR, CDR2 FQNEAQ (reference sequence). CDR3 region: CASSLVETGRSYNSPLHF. In DNA form, the CDR3 reads TGTGCCAGCAGCTTAGTCGAGACAGGGCGCTCCTATAATTCACCCCTCCACTTT.

V is TRBV24-1 and J is TRBJ2-5; D is uncertain. Germline CDR1 reads KGHDR; CDR2 reads SFDVKD. The length of the CDR3 is 15 residues. Trimming shortened V by 2 bases and J by 1 base, and 10 bases separated the two germline ends. The DNA of the CDR3 is TGTGCCACCAGTGATTCCGCGACTTTCCAAGAGACCCAGTACTTC. It translates to CATSDSATFQETQYF.

The gene calls are TRBV5-1 and TRBJ1-3; 7 bases map to TRBD1. J lost 0 bases, V lost 4 bases, and 4 bases had no gene match. This CDR3 has 15 residues. CDR1 is SGHRS, CDR2 YFSETQ, per germline. CDR3 amino acids: CASSQGVTSGNTIYF. CDR3 nucleotides: TGCGCCAGCAGCCAGGGGGTTACCTCTGGAAACACCATATATTTT.